The 28 T cell receptor beta chains below come from one sample, sequenced in a study of OX40 agonist ivuxolimab in advanced cancers. Clones were read by immunoSEQ multiplex PCR, and TCRdb kept only the in-frame ones, dropping some. Of more than 80,000 clones listed, about 83% are singletons. The source material was CD4+ or CD8+ T cells sorted from blood, sampled in a trial of the OX40 agonist ivuxolimab. The receptors come from an adult with an advanced solid tumor such as melanoma, head and neck, liver or kidney cancer.

This clone was detected only once. The rearrangement links TRBV28 to TRBJ1-3; tentatively, D is TRBD1 (5 bases). Trimming pared 5 bases from V and 4 bases from J, leaving 9 bases between. There are 13 residues in the CDR3. Germline V gene sequence: CDR1 MDHEN, CDR2 SYDVKM. CDR3 protein: CASSRGLGNTIYF. DNA for the CDR3: TGTGCCAGCAGTAGGGGATTGGGAAACACCATATATTTT. The entire variable domain, with the rest obtained from reference TRBV28 and TRBJ1-3, is as follows: DVKVTQSSRYLVKRTGEKVFLECVQDMDHENMFWYRQDPGLGLRLIYFSYDVKMKEKGDIPEGYSVSREKKERFSLILESASTNQTSMYLCASSRGLGNTIYFGEGSWLTVV.

The chain is built from TRBV19 and TRBJ2-6; D unresolved. The CDR3 extends over 16 amino acids. The V gene lost 7 bases and the J gene lost 0 bases, with 13 bases spanning the gap. CDR1 is LNHDA and CDR2 is SQIVND in the germline V gene (reference sequence). CDR3 protein: CASTGRWISGANVLTF. CDR3 coding DNA: TGTGCCAGTACCGGCAGGTGGATCTCTGGGGCCAACGTCCTGACTTTC.

This chain links TRBV28 with TRBJ2-3; either TRBD1 or TRBD2 may fit D (6 bases each). Trimming stripped 3 bases from V and 5 bases from J, with 12 bases between. CDR3 length: 14 residues. CDR1 MDHEN and CDR2 SYDVKM come from the germline V gene. The CDR3 nucleotides read TGTGCCAGCAGTTTCCCGGGGGCGCAAGATACGCAGTATTTT. It codes for CASSFPGAQDTQYF.

This clone was seen just once. J is TRBJ1-1 and V is TRBV18, with a possible D match to TRBD1 (6 bases). This CDR3 spans 13 amino acids. The V and J ends lost 6 bases and 6 bases respectively, with 14 bases between them. CDR1 and CDR2 from the germline V gene are KGHSH and LQKENI. CDR3 amino acids: CASSPDGGPEAFF. CDR3 sequence (DNA): TGTGCCAGCTCTCCCGACGGGGGCCCTGAAGCTTTCTTT. The complete variable domain, with remaining parts taken from reference TRBV18 and TRBJ1-1, reads NAGVMQNPRHLVRRRGQEARLRCSPMKGHSHVYWYRQLPEEGLKFMVYLQKENIIDESGMPKERFSAEFPKEGPSILRIQQVVRGDSAAYFCASSPDGGPEAFFGQGTRLTVV.

The chain recombines TRBV5-1 with TRBJ2-7; TRBD1 is a possible D gene (6 bases). Trimming shortened V by 4 bases and J by 2 bases, and 16 bases separated the two germline ends. The germline gives CDR1 SGHRS, CDR2 YFSETQ. The CDR3 contains 15 residues. The CDR3 region is CASSETGTPTYEQYF. DNA of the CDR3: TGCGCCAGCAGCGAAACAGGGACGCCTACCTACGAGCAGTACTTC.

This chain links TRBV6-1 with TRBJ1-2; D gene unclear. The germline gives CDR1 MNHNS, CDR2 SASEGT. The CDR3 extends over 13 amino acids. V gave up 6 bases and J gave up 1 base, with 9 bases separating them. The CDR3 DNA follows: TGTGCCAGCAGCGATACAGTTAACTATGGCTACACCTTC. Translated: CASSDTVNYGYTF.

With respect to this clone: The junction departs from the called germline gene at one end, perhaps through a read error. The chain has TRBV18 and TRBJ2-7; D is perhaps TRBD1 (6 bases). This CDR3 is 9 amino acids long. Looked up from germline, CDR1 is KGHSH and CDR2 is LQKENI. The CDR3 DNA reads TGCAGGGGAAGCTACGAGCAGTACTTC. This sequence encodes CRGSYEQYF.

The rearrangement joins TRBV19 to TRBJ2-1, with D perhaps assigned TRBD1 or TRBD2 (5 bases each). Germline CDR1 and CDR2: LNHDA and SQIVND (reference sequence). This CDR3 spans 14 amino acids. The V gene lost 2 bases and the J gene lost 9 bases, with 14 bases spanning the gap. The CDR3 DNA reads TGTGCCAGTAGTATAACCCTCCGGGGCGGTGAGCAGTTCTTC. Encoded protein: CASSITLRGGEQFF.

The chain recombines TRBV2 with TRBJ2-7; TRBD1 matches at 9 bases. The CDR3 is 12 amino acids. The ends lost 8 bases at V and 3 bases at J; junction bases unmatched: 2. Germline assignment: CDR1 SNHLY and CDR2 FYNNEI. CDR3 sequence reads: CASWTGDYEQYF. The CDR3 DNA follows: TGTGCCAGCTGGACAGGGGACTACGAGCAGTACTTC.

This clone was counted between two and nine times. This chain uses TRBV7-8 with TRBJ2-3, with 10 bases aligning to TRBD2. In germline, CDR1 is SGHVS, CDR2 FQNEAQ. The length of the CDR3 is 17 residues. Losses at the gene ends were 4 bases for V and 6 bases for J; bases not matched to a gene: 13. In nucleotides, the CDR3 is TGTGCCAGCAGCTCCCCGAGTAGCGGGGGGTCTGGGGATACGCAGTATTTT. Translated: CASSSPSSGGSGDTQYF.

This clone came up once. The CDR3 sequence: CASRTGQGAGEQYF. DNA of the CDR3: TGTGCCAGCAGGACTGGACAGGGGGCAGGCGAGCAGTACTTC. This chain links TRBV2 with TRBJ2-7, with 11 bases lining up with TRBD1. J gave up 6 bases and V 6 bases, and 7 bases lay outside the gene matches. The CDR3 spans 14 residues. Germline-derived CDR1 and CDR2 are SNHLY and FYNNEI.

CDR3 residues: CASSLGTYEQYF. In nucleotides, the CDR3 is TGTGCCAGCAGCTTAGGGACCTACGAGCAGTACTTC. V gene TRBV7-2 combines with J gene TRBJ2-7; no clear D. This CDR3 is 12 amino acids long. Germline lookup yields CDR1 SGHTA and CDR2 FQGNSA. V lost 1 base and J 2 bases, leaving 3 bases between the germline ends.

This chain links TRBV5-1 with TRBJ2-7, with D uncertain. The CDR3 contains 13 residues. V was trimmed by 3 bases and J by 3 bases, leaving 10 bases between them. Germline CDR1 SGHRS, CDR2 YFSETQ. The CDR3 region has the DNA TGCGCCAGCAGCTGGGCCGCTTACTACGAGCAGTACTTC. It specifies CASSWAAYYEQYF. Combining the CDR3 with reference TRBV5-1 and TRBJ2-7 gives the whole variable domain KAGVTQTPRYLIKTRGQQVTLSCSPISGHRSVSWYQQTPGQGLQFLFEYFSETQRNKGNFPGRFSGRQFSNSRSEMNVSTLELGDSALYLCASSWAAYYEQYFGPGTRLTVT.

This chain links TRBV5-1 with TRBJ2-3; unclear D gene. This CDR3 is 12 amino acids long. Per germline, CDR1 SGHRS and CDR2 YFSETQ. V was cut by 3 bases and J by 2 bases, with 4 bases left in between. CDR3 sequence: CASSSTTDTQYF. The CDR3 DNA follows: TGCGCCAGCAGCTCTACCACAGATACGCAGTATTTT.

The genes are TRBV18 and TRBJ2-7; D remains ambiguous. Germline assignment: CDR1 KGHSH and CDR2 LQKENI. V lost 5 bases and J lost 5, with 16 bases in between. The CDR3 contains 14 residues. The CDR3 DNA sequence: TGTGCCAGCTCAAGATTGTCAGCCGCTGACGAGCAGTACTTC. Translation gives CASSRLSAADEQYF.

This clone was observed a single time. This rearrangement joins TRBV7-9 to TRBJ2-1; 9 bases map to TRBD1. CDR3 length equals 15 residues. With 7 bases clipped from V and 4 bases from J, the junction kept 8 bases outside the gene matches. Germline V gene sequence: CDR1 SEHNR, CDR2 FQNEAQ (reference sequence). CDR3 region: CASTLSGTGYNEQFF. Written as DNA, the CDR3 is TGTGCCAGCACCCTATCGGGGACAGGGTACAATGAGCAGTTCTTC.

The chain uses TRBV5-1 and TRBJ2-3, with 9 bases fitting TRBD2. The CDR3 is made up of 14 amino acids. CDR1 and CDR2 (germline): SGHRS, YFSETQ. Trimming removed 1 base from V and 3 bases from J; junction bases left unmatched: 0. CDR3 in amino acids: CASSLSGGTDTQYF. The CDR3 region has the DNA TGCGCCAGCAGCTTGAGCGGGGGGACAGATACGCAGTATTTT.

This clone was observed once. This sequence joins TRBV30 and TRBJ1-1, with D perhaps TRBD1 (6 bases). The V gene lost 0 bases and the J gene lost 5 bases, with 10 bases spanning the gap. Germline lookup yields CDR1 GTSNPN and CDR2 SVGIG (reference sequence). There are 13 residues in the CDR3. The CDR3 nucleotides read TGTGCCTGGAGTGTAGGGGGGGGAACTGAAGCTTTCTTT. This translates into CAWSVGGGTEAFF.

The CDR3 region is CASSPLRAGVNEQYF. As DNA, the CDR3 is TGTGCCAGCAGCCCCCTCCGCGCAGGTGTGAACGAGCAGTACTTC. This chain uses TRBV14 with TRBJ2-5; D remains ambiguous. The J call is uncertain, as TRBJ2-7 better fits the DNA end. The V gene's germline CDR1 is SGHDN and CDR2 FVKESK. CDR3 length equals 15 residues.

This clone has a handful of counts. This chain connects TRBV5-1 to TRBJ2-3; TRBD1 is a possible D gene (6 bases). With 2 bases removed from V and 0 bases from J, the gap between germline ends came to 10 bases. The length of the CDR3 is 15 residues. CDR1 is SGHRS and CDR2 is YFSETQ in the germline V gene. The CDR3 region has the DNA TGCGCCAGCAGCTTAAACAGGGAGAGCACAGATACGCAGTATTTT. Amino acid sequence: CASSLNRESTDTQYF.

The rearrangement uses TRBV25-1 and TRBJ2-3; TRBD2 matches 7 bases. J lost 0 bases, V lost 6 bases, and 3 bases had no gene match. Germline V gene sequence: CDR1 MGHDK, CDR2 SYGVNS. CDR3 size: 14 residues. Written as DNA, the CDR3 is TGTGCCAGCAGCGGGGGGATTAGCACAGATACGCAGTATTTT. This sequence encodes CASSGGISTDTQYF.

This chain connects TRBV7-3 to TRBJ1-6; D call uncertain. V gave up 4 bases and J gave up 7 bases, with 5 bases separating them. CDR1 and CDR2 from the germline V gene are SGHTA and FQGTGA. The CDR3 extends over 12 amino acids. The DNA for the CDR3 is TGTGCCAGCAGCTACCAGAATTCACCCCTCCACTTT. As protein: CASSYQNSPLHF.

This rearrangement joins TRBV5-1 to TRBJ2-7; D assignment may be TRBD1 or TRBD2 (5 bases each). CDR1 is SGHRS, CDR2 YFSETQ, per germline. V was pared by 0 bases and J by 7 bases, with 14 bases between. The CDR3 loop spans 14 amino acids. CDR3 sequence: CASSLGGTSGEQYF. The CDR3 region has the DNA TGCGCCAGCAGCTTGGGTGGGACCTCAGGTGAGCAGTACTTC.

This clone appeared once. The chain couples TRBV4-1 to TRBJ2-5; D is unresolved. From germline, CDR1 is MGHRA and CDR2 YSYEKL. The CDR3 is 16 amino acids. V was pared by 1 base and J by 5 bases, with 17 bases between. For the CDR3, the DNA is TGCGCCAGCAGCCAAGTCGAGGCGTCCTTGCGGGAGACCCAGTACTTC. It encodes CASSQVEASLRETQYF.

CDR3 sequence reads: CATGPWDPGNEQFF. Here the CDR3 DNA reads TGTGCCACAGGTCCCTGGGACCCAGGGAATGAGCAGTTCTTC. V usage is TRBV15 and J usage is TRBJ2-1; D may correspond to TRBD1 or TRBD2 (5 bases each). V was clipped by 9 bases and J by 7 bases, with 19 bases between them. Germline assignment: CDR1 LNHNV and CDR2 YYDKDF (reference sequence). CDR3 size: 14 residues.

The V gene is TRBV5-6, the J gene TRBJ1-4; D is unresolved. The V gene's germline CDR1 is SGHDT and CDR2 YYEEEE. V was cut by 0 bases and J by 4 bases, with 4 bases left in between. The CDR3 runs 13 residues. In nucleotides, the CDR3 is TGTGCCAGCAGCTTGGGACATAATGAAAAACTGTTTTTT. Translation gives CASSLGHNEKLFF.

The gene calls are TRBV28 and TRBJ1-4; D remains ambiguous. In germline, CDR1 is MDHEN, CDR2 SYDVKM. The CDR3 contains 16 residues. V lost 3 bases and J lost 0, with 11 bases in between. The CDR3 region has the DNA TGTGCCAGCAGTTTGGCGCAGGCGTCAACTAATGAAAAACTGTTTTTT. Encoded protein: CASSLAQASTNEKLFF.

The chain recombines TRBV15 with TRBJ2-1; 11 bases fit TRBD2. V dropped 5 bases and J dropped 9; count of bases not matched to a gene: 6. Germline V gives CDR1 LNHNV, CDR2 YYDKDF (reference sequence). The CDR3 runs to 14 residues. CDR3 nucleotides: TGTGCCACCAGCGCACTAGCGGGAGATGCTGAGCAGTTCTTC. Encoded protein: CATSALAGDAEQFF.